Sequencing of this T cell receptor (beta chain) was carried out in a study of cytomegalovirus exposure and HLA in healthy donors (dated by TCRdb to 2015 to 2018). Some background on the complete study: The roughly 650 repertoires of the first cohort and the 120 validation repertoires were produced on the same platform, according to a later analysis. Along with the roughly 700-subject first cohort, a separate validation cohort of around 120 different subjects was used. The study aimed to test whether cataloging public T cell receptors could reveal signatures of past pathogen exposure. To predict cytomegalovirus infection status, the study combined high-throughput TCR immunosequencing, statistical association of individual TCRs with disease status, and machine learning. What the work shows at the level of the full study, not this receptor alone: In the study, roughly 160 TCR beta chains were listed as associated with cytomegalovirus. While some public TCRs were present in many individuals, most TCR sequences turned up only very rarely across donors. The classifier was reported to diagnose cytomegalovirus status with high specificity and sensitivity in both the original and validation cohorts. Subsequent analysis determined that TCRs grouped into clusters in the first cohort also showed a tendency toward co-occurrence across the 120 or so validation repertoires, and about 93% of cluster scores exceeded 0. It was suggested by the authors that the approach could potentially be generalized to other disease states and immunological phenotypes. Three of the identified cytomegalovirus-associated TCR beta chains were confirmed in vitro to be specific for cytomegalovirus antigens. A later analysis had no HLA typing for the validation cohort, so co-occurrence there was scored across all 110 or so repertoires.

The donors were included in the validation cohort of 130 or so subjects, a group kept apart from the approximately 700-subject first cohort. As concerns this clone: No cognate antigen has been identified for it. The sample holds no much larger clone one base away, and base qualities are not on file.

Preparation of the library involved the immunoSEQ multiplex PCR assay. The study's own analysis went as follows. A statistical classification framework was developed to diagnose cytomegalovirus status using the catalog of TCR beta chain sequences. Held by TCRdb, this immuneACCESS table contains in-frame sequences only and omits some clones. Under half of the omission traces to an unresolved V gene where checked; the cause of the rest is unknown. V and J calls and clone size are copied from that table; D and trimming were computed from the DNA. In this sample the table shows 120,000 or so clones, approximately 81% of which occur a single time. 2% to 2.5% of the sample comes from the top ten. From the cysteine through the phenylalanine, the CDR3 covers 15 amino acids. Only the CDR3 portion is preserved as DNA: 45 bases, with reading frame beginning at the first base. The germline V gene gives CDR1 as LGHNA and CDR2 as YSLEER. V is trimmed back by 1 base and J by 2 bases, and the junction contains 4 bases that no gene match accounts for.

The source material was PBMCs. Recombination connected TRBV4-3 to TRBJ2-7, with 8 middle bases fitting TRBD2. The receptor was isolated from a woman aged 25-40 years in good health and CMV-seronegative. The CDR3: CASSQAAGDAYEQYF. The base sequence is TGCGCCAGCAGCCAAGCAGCGGGGGACGCCTACGAGCAGTACTTC.